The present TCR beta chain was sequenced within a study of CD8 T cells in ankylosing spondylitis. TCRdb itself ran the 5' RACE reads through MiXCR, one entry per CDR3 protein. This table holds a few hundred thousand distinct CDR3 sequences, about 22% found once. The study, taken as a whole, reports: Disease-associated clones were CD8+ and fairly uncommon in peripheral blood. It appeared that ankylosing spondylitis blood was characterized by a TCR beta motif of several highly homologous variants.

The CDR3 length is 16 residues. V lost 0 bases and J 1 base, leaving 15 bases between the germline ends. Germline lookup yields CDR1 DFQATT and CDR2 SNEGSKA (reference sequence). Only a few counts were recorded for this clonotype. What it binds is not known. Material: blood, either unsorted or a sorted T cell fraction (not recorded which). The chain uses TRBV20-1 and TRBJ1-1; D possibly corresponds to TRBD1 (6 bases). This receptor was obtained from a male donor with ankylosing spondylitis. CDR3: CSARDNYPGENTEAFF. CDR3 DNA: TGCAGTGCTAGAGATAATTATCCAGGGGAGAACACTGAAGCTTTCTTT.